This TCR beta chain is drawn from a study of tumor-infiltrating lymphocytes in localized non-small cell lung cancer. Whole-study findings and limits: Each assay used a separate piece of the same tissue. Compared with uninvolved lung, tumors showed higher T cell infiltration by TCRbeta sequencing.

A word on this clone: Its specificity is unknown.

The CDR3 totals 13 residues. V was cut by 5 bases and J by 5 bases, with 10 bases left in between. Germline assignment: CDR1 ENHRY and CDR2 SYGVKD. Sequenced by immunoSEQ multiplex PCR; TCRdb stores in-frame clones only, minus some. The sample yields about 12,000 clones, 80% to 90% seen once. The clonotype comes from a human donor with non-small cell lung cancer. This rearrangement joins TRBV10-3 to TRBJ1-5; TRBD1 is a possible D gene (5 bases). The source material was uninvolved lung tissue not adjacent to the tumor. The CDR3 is CAISRDSDQPQHF. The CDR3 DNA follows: TGTGCCATCAGTAGAGACAGCGATCAGCCCCAGCATTTT.